Each of the 17 T cell receptor beta chains below was sequenced from the same sample in a study of monozygotic twins with inflammatory bowel disease. Each CDR3 protein gets one entry in TCRdb, which reprocessed the 5' RACE reads and gives no DNA. The sample has about 350,000 distinct CDR3 sequences; the top ten hold around 2%. Sequencing input: blood. These receptors were collected from a human donor with ulcerative colitis or Crohn's disease, or a healthy co-twin of an affected twin (not recorded which).

The chain has TRBV5-1 and TRBJ2-2; TCRdb designates TRBD2, a call that cannot be tested without DNA. The CDR3 spans 15 residues. Germline assignment: CDR1 SGHRS and CDR2 YFSETQ. CDR3: CASSLVASNTGELFF.

This chain links TRBV5-1 with TRBJ1-1; absent DNA, TCRdb's TRBD1 call cannot be checked. Germline CDR1 is SGHRS and CDR2 is YFSETQ. The CDR3 loop spans 14 amino acids. The CDR3 region is CASSQGVGNTEAFF.

The rearrangement links TRBV5-1 to TRBJ2-3; TCRdb's D gene call, TRBD1, goes unchecked for lack of DNA. The CDR3 has 15 residues. Germline CDR1 SGHRS, CDR2 YFSETQ. The CDR3 sequence is CASSAGTGGRDTQYF.

V is TRBV27 and J is TRBJ1-5. Germline V CDR1 and CDR2: MNHEY, SMNVEV (reference sequence). The CDR3 loop spans 15 amino acids. CDR3: CASSLATNRNQPQHF.

The V gene is TRBV11-2, the J gene TRBJ2-7; TCRdb outputs TRBD1, but without DNA this stays unchecked. The germline CDR1 and CDR2 sequences are SGHAT and FQNNGV. CDR3 size: 14 residues. CDR3 sequence reads: CASSLGEGPYEQYF.

The chain joins TRBV2 to TRBJ2-2; the TRBD1 assignment by TCRdb is unverifiable without DNA. The CDR3 consists of 15 residues. Germline lookup yields CDR1 SNHLY and CDR2 FYNNEI. The CDR3 is CASSEGRTNTGELFF.

The gene calls are TRBV10-3 and TRBJ2-3; the TCRdb D gene call, TRBD2, has no DNA to confirm it. This CDR3 spans 14 amino acids. The germline V gene encodes CDR1 ENHRY and CDR2 SYGVKD. CDR3 in amino acids: CAISVGGLTDTQYF.

The rearrangement links TRBV27 to TRBJ2-2; there is no DNA to check the TCRdb D call of TRBD1. In germline, CDR1 is MNHEY, CDR2 SMNVEV (reference sequence). This CDR3 region has 15 residues. CDR3: CASSLRDGNTGELFF.

The gene calls are TRBV28 and TRBJ2-7; TCRdb selects TRBD1, and the lack of DNA leaves this call unchecked. The germline V gene has CDR1 MDHEN and CDR2 SYDVKM. CDR3 size: 14 residues. The CDR3 is CASGDPGQGGEQYF.

The chain has TRBV18 and TRBJ2-1; TCRdb designates TRBD2, a call that cannot be tested without DNA. The CDR3 covers 12 residues. Germline V gene lookup returns CDR1 KGHSH and CDR2 LQKENI. CDR3 region: CASSSPSYEQFF.

The V and J genes are TRBV18 and TRBJ2-3; the TCRdb call, TRBD1, lacks DNA for checking. CDR3 length equals 14 residues. Germline-derived CDR1 and CDR2 are KGHSH and LQKENI. This CDR3 is CASSPSLGENTQYF.

The gene calls are TRBV11-2 and TRBJ2-2; lacking DNA, the TRBD2 call made by TCRdb goes unchecked. Germline CDR1 reads SGHAT; CDR2 reads FQNNGV. The CDR3 extends over 18 amino acids. This chain's CDR3 is CASSLGRLAGGMFGELFF.

This chain connects TRBV20-1 to TRBJ1-2. The CDR3 is made up of 12 amino acids. CDR1 and CDR2 from the germline V gene are DFQATT and SNEGSKA (reference sequence). The CDR3 loop reads CSATGPHGGYTF.

J is TRBJ2-1 and V is TRBV20-1; without DNA, the TCRdb call of TRBD1 cannot be checked. CDR1 is DFQATT, CDR2 SNEGSKA, per germline (reference sequence). The CDR3 has 14 amino acids. CDR3 amino acids: CSARFGTVYNEQFF.

The chain uses TRBV28 and TRBJ2-3; TCRdb calls TRBD1, which cannot be checked without DNA. The germline V gene encodes CDR1 MDHEN and CDR2 SYDVKM. There are 15 residues in the CDR3. The CDR3 spells CASSPPTPSADTQYF.

The chain's CDR3 is CSARDVTGQGDQPQHF. J is TRBJ1-5 and V is TRBV20-1; TCRdb returns TRBD1, unconfirmable since there is no DNA. Germline CDR1 reads DFQATT; CDR2 reads SNEGSKA (reference sequence). The CDR3 runs to 16 residues.

The V gene is TRBV19, the J gene TRBJ1-2; TCRdb's D gene call, TRBD1, goes unchecked for lack of DNA. Germline CDR1 LNHDA, CDR2 SQIVND (reference sequence). CDR3 length: 12 amino acids. CDR3: CASTGQTSGYTF.